These 15 T cell receptor beta chains originate from one sample sequenced in a study of T cell responses to AZD1222 COVID-19 vaccine. Assay used: immunoSEQ multiplex PCR; TCRdb lists only in-frame clones, some missing. The sample consists of about 92,000 clones, approximately 91% of them appearing once. Sequences were derived from peripheral blood, sampled on day 0 of AZD1222 vaccination. These receptors came from an adult in good health.

The chain joins TRBV4-1 to TRBJ1-2; a weak D match, TRBD1 (6 bases). CDR1 MGHRA and CDR2 YSYEKL come from the germline V gene. The germline V and J ends were trimmed by 2 bases and 4 bases, with 23 bases remaining between them. The CDR3 has 18 amino acids. The DNA for the CDR3 is TGCGCCAGCAGCCAACAACTGGGGGGGGCTATCACCAGCTATGGCTACACCTTC. Its translation: CASSQQLGGAITSYGYTF.

The chain links TRBV6-2 or TRBV6-3 to TRBJ1-2; the D gene is possibly TRBD1 (5 bases). The CDR3 runs to 13 residues. Germline values: CDR1 MNHEY, CDR2 SVGEGT. The V gene lost 3 bases and the J gene lost 7 bases, with 12 bases spanning the gap. The CDR3 nucleotides read TGTGCCAGCAGTTATGGCAGGGTTCGTGGCTACACCTTC. Amino acid sequence: CASSYGRVRGYTF.

V gene TRBV6-5 combines with J gene TRBJ2-4; tentatively, D is TRBD2 (6 bases). Germline V gives CDR1 MNHEY, CDR2 SVGAGI. The CDR3 has 15 amino acids. V lost 3 bases and J 1 base, leaving 10 bases between the germline ends. The CDR3 loop is CASSYESGAKNIQYF. The CDR3 DNA sequence: TGTGCCAGCAGTTATGAAAGCGGGGCCAAAAACATTCAGTACTTC.

The V gene is TRBV9, the J gene TRBJ2-3; weak D call: TRBD2 (7 bases). Per the germline V gene, CDR1 is SGDLS and CDR2 is YYNGEE. The CDR3 runs to 14 residues. Trimming removed 4 bases from V and 4 bases from J, with 13 bases in between. CDR3 in amino acids: CASSLGGDPDTQYF. CDR3 coding DNA: TGTGCCAGCAGCCTAGGGGGGGACCCAGATACGCAGTATTTT.

V and J are TRBV18 and TRBJ2-2, with D maybe TRBD2 (7 bases). This CDR3 is 16 amino acids long. The V and J ends lost 0 bases and 6 bases respectively, with 14 bases between them. CDR1 and CDR2 (germline): KGHSH, LQKENI. CDR3 nucleotides: TGTGCCAGCTCACCACCTGCGGGGGCCGCTCCCGGGGAGCTGTTTTTT. Protein: CASSPPAGAAPGELFF.

The J gene is TRBJ1-1, the V gene TRBV6-2 or TRBV6-3; D perhaps matches TRBD1 (5 bases). The germline CDR1 and CDR2 sequences are MNHEY and SVGEGT. The V gene lost 0 bases and the J gene lost 5 bases, with 10 bases spanning the gap. The CDR3 is 14 amino acids. The CDR3 nucleotides are TGTGCCAGCAGTTACTCGGGTTGGGGGACTGAAGCTTTCTTT. Translation: CASSYSGWGTEAFF.

The chain uses TRBV19 and TRBJ2-3; D might be TRBD1 (5 bases). CDR1 is LNHDA and CDR2 is SQIVND in the germline V gene (reference sequence). CDR3 length: 16 residues. V lost 0 bases, J lost 0 bases, and 10 bases lay in between. Written as DNA, the CDR3 is TGTGCCAGTAGTATAGAAAAGGGGTCTAGCACAGATACGCAGTATTTT. Translating gives CASSIEKGSSTDTQYF.

The chain employs TRBV5-1 and TRBJ2-1; 8 positions match TRBD2. Germline-derived CDR1 and CDR2 are SGHRS and YFSETQ. Trimming cost V 3 bases and J 0 bases; bases outside gene matches: 5. CDR3 length equals 16 residues. DNA of the CDR3: TGCGCCAGCAGCTCGTTAGCGGGGAGCTCCTACAATGAGCAGTTCTTC. Translation: CASSSLAGSSYNEQFF.

The chain couples TRBV11-3 to TRBJ2-3, with 15 bases lining up with TRBD2. This CDR3 region has 16 residues. The ends lost 4 bases at V and 3 bases at J; junction bases unmatched: 2. Germline V lookup: CDR1 SGHNT, CDR2 YENEEA. Here the CDR3 DNA reads TGTGCCAGCAGCTGGACTAGCGGGGGGGCGACAGATACGCAGTATTTT. It encodes CASSWTSGGATDTQYF.

In this sample, this clone turned up once. The chain is built from TRBV7-2 and TRBJ1-1; D remains unclear. Germline V gene lookup returns CDR1 SGHTA and CDR2 FQGNSA. Trimming left V 2 bases short and J 0 bases short, with 4 bases between. CDR3 size: 13 residues. DNA for the CDR3: TGTGCCAGCAGCTTACCTATGAACACTGAAGCTTTCTTT. This translates into CASSLPMNTEAFF.

The chain links TRBV1 to TRBJ2-1; TRBD2 was called by the table and not checked on the DNA. TRBV1 is designated a pseudogene. The CDR3 extends over 20 amino acids. Here the CDR3 reads CTSRVQKTSGGKLLYNEQFF. CDR3 nucleotides: TGCACCAGCAGGGTCCAGAAGACTAGCGGGGGGAAATTACTTTACAATGAGCAGTTCTTC.

The V and J genes are TRBV6-5 and TRBJ1-5, with D possibly TRBD1 on 6 matching bases. The CDR3 covers 15 residues. Germline lookup yields CDR1 MNHEY and CDR2 SVGAGI. V lost 4 bases and J 1 base, leaving 11 bases between the germline ends. The CDR3 coding sequence is TGTGCCAGCAGTTCCCAGGGGTTGAGCAATCAGCCCCAGCATTTT. Its protein product is CASSSQGLSNQPQHF.

J is TRBJ1-2 and V is TRBV13; D perhaps matches TRBD1 (5 bases). The CDR3 sequence is 13 residues long. Trimming left V 2 bases short and J 3 bases short, with 7 bases between. Germline loops: CDR1 PRHDT, CDR2 FYEKMQ (reference sequence). Here the CDR3 DNA reads TGTGCCAGCAGCTTACCAGGGCACTATGGCTACACCTTC. It encodes CASSLPGHYGYTF. Combining the CDR3 with reference TRBV13 and TRBJ1-2 gives the whole variable domain AAGVIQSPRHLIKEKRETATLKCYPIPRHDTVYWYQQGPGQDPQFLISFYEKMQSDKGSIPDRFSAQQFSDYHSELNMSSLELGDSALYFCASSLPGHYGYTFGSGTRLTVV.

V is TRBV11-3 and J is TRBJ2-1; D gene ambiguous. Germline CDR1 SGHNT, CDR2 YENEEA. There are 15 residues in the CDR3. Trimming cost V 5 bases and J 3 bases, with 14 bases left between them. CDR3 protein: CASSTTWGNYNEQFF. CDR3 sequence (DNA): TGTGCCAGCAGCACAACCTGGGGAAACTACAATGAGCAGTTCTTC.

Concerning this clone itself: The same CDR3 arises from other DNA sequences in this sample as well. The chain employs TRBV9 and TRBJ1-6, with D hard to call. The V end lost 2 bases, the J end lost 7 bases, and 10 bases lay between the germline ends. The germline V gene encodes CDR1 SGDLS and CDR2 YYNGEE. This CDR3 contains 14 residues. The CDR3: CASSVGRGNSPLHF. CDR3 DNA sequence: TGTGCCAGCAGCGTCGGTCGGGGAAATTCACCCCTCCACTTT. Looking up the rest from reference TRBV9 and TRBJ1-6 gives the full variable domain: DSGVTQTPKHLITATGQRVTLRCSPRSGDLSVYWYQQSLDQGLQFLIQYYNGEERAKGNILERFSAQQFPDLHSELNLSSLELGDSALYFCASSVGRGNSPLHFGNGTRLTVT.